The text below deals with one TCR beta chain. The antigen remains unidentified. Deletions cut 0 bases from V and 6 bases from J, with 15 bases between. The CDR3 totals 14 residues. Per the germline V gene, CDR1 is GTSNPN and CDR2 is SVGIG (reference sequence). This sample was included in a study of T cell responses to AZD1222 COVID-19 vaccine. The study's findings and limits: Sampled repertoires all dated from after the peak T cell response. It was only six AZD1222 recipients who were seropositive at baseline. Donors were mostly white British, more females; clonal diversity possibly underestimated.

Libraries were prepared by immunoSEQ multiplex PCR; TCRdb keeps only in-frame clonotypes and omits some of them. The data show 95,000 to 100,000 clones, around 87% seen once. The sample consisted of peripheral blood, taken 28 days after the second AZD1222 dose. The chain recombines TRBV30 with TRBJ2-7; tentatively, D is TRBD2 (6 bases). The origin of this receptor is an adult who received the AZD1222 COVID-19 vaccine. The DNA of the CDR3 is TGTGCCTGGAGTGTTGCCGGGGGAGTGAGCGAGCAGTACTTC. This translates into CAWSVAGGVSEQYF.